Listed below are T cell receptor beta chains from one sample, sequenced in a study of cytomegalovirus exposure and HLA in healthy donors. Measured with immunoSEQ multiplex PCR; TCRdb has only the in-frame clones, and not every one. Of some 120,000 clones listed, about 84% were seen once; the top ten hold roughly 4%. Source material: PBMCs. These receptors came from a man aged 18 to 29 in good health and CMV-seropositive. Both conserved end residues are trimmed from each CDR3. Fields, in order: V gene, clone size, J gene, CDR3 protein. Clone size is stated in some rows and not others, as once, few, many or a class when expanded.

>TRBV19|once|TRBJ2-7
ASSIPGRQPYEQY
>TRBV10-3|NA|TRBJ1-2
AISRRDRDYGYT
>TRBV19|NA|TRBJ1-2
ASSNPKLLTGKAFYGYT
>TRBV4-2|NA|NA
ASSQERVGQYEQY
>TRBV9|NA|TRBJ2-5
ASSAIRGRGGETQY
>TRBV19|NA|TRBJ2-5
ASSIEGGTKTQY
>TRBV19|NA|TRBJ1-5
ASSIDREVNQPQH
>TRBV6-1|NA|TRBJ1-1
ASRDRGPTEAF
>TRBV25-1|once|TRBJ2-7
ASSPGLASYEQY
>TRBV19|NA|TRBJ2-2
ASTTGRGTGELF
>TRBV7-9|NA|TRBJ1-5
ASSLETGWGNQPQH
>TRBV7-8|NA|TRBJ1-2
ASSLATGGEANYGYT
>TRBV7-6|NA|TRBJ1-6
ASSLGTADSPLH